These 22 T cell receptor beta chains came from one sample sequenced in a study of shared clonotypes between healthy human individuals. Only in-frame clones appear in the TCRdb table, and some are missing; sequencing was by immunoSEQ multiplex PCR. Of roughly 2.1 million clones in the sample, under 95% were seen once. In the naive CD8 group, cells lacked CD45RO and were positively selected for CCR7, so terminally differentiated effector memory CD45RA+ cells were left out. Sequencing was done on a sample of naive CD8+ T cells from PBMCs. Receptors were obtained from a man aged 18 to 29 in good health. Some clones in this sample may be carry-over from other donors' samples.

This clone was seen a single time. V usage is TRBV7-3 and J usage is TRBJ2-5; TRBD1 or TRBD2 may be the D gene (5 bases each). There are 13 residues in the CDR3. The V gene lost 4 bases and the J gene lost 4 bases, with 10 bases spanning the gap. Germline V gives CDR1 SGHTA, CDR2 FQGTGA. The CDR3 is CASSSQRGETQYF. The CDR3 coding sequence is TGTGCCAGCAGCTCCCAGAGGGGAGAGACCCAGTACTTC.

The chain employs TRBV6-5 and TRBJ2-2; the D gene is possibly TRBD2 (5 bases). V was pared by 11 bases and J by 1 base, with 11 bases between. Germline loops: CDR1 MNHEY, CDR2 SVGAGI. The CDR3 contains 13 residues. The CDR3 spells CAAAGGNTGELFF. The CDR3 bases are TGTGCCGCGGCGGGCGGGAACACCGGGGAGCTGTTTTTT.

Note on this clone: A much larger clone sits a single nucleotide away, making a read error possible. This chain connects TRBV11-1 to TRBJ2-7; unclear D gene. Germline V gives CDR1 SGHAT, CDR2 FQDESV (reference sequence). The CDR3 spans 12 residues. The ends were cut back, 1 base at V and 5 bases at J, with 6 bases in the middle. The CDR3, as DNA: TGTGCCAGCAGCTTAGTCGGCCACGAGCAGTACTTC. Amino acid sequence: CASSLVGHEQYF. Full variable domain (rest looked up from reference TRBV11-1 and TRBJ2-7): EAEVAQSPRYKITEKSQAVAFWCDPISGHATLYWYRQILGQGPELLVQFQDESVVDDSQLPKDRFSAERLKGVDSTLKIQPAELGDSAMYLCASSLVGHEQYFGPGTRLTVT.

The rearrangement links TRBV27 to TRBJ1-5; D not certain. The CDR3 has 13 residues. Trimming stripped 5 bases from V and 7 bases from J, with 12 bases between. CDR1 and CDR2 (germline): MNHEY, SMNVEV (reference sequence). CDR3 loop: CASSIRTGQPQHF. DNA of the CDR3: TGTGCCAGCAGTATTAGGACGGGGCAGCCCCAGCATTTT.

In its sample, this clone was seen once. In nucleotides, the CDR3 is TGTGCCAGCACCCGCCTGGGACTAGCGGGAGTGGGCACCGGGGAGCTGTTTTTT. Its translation: CASTRLGLAGVGTGELFF. The chain links TRBV27 to TRBJ2-2; 14 positions match TRBD2. Germline V gene sequence: CDR1 MNHEY, CDR2 SMNVEV (reference sequence). The CDR3 contains 18 residues. The ends lost 7 bases at V and 4 bases at J; junction bases unmatched: 11.

The chain recombines TRBV10-3 with TRBJ2-3; a possible D gene is TRBD2 (5 bases). The CDR3 is 12 residues long. Trimming left V 6 bases short and J 4 bases short, with 8 bases between. Germline CDR1 and CDR2: ENHRY and SYGVKD. Here the CDR3 reads CAISLAADTQYF. The CDR3 DNA is TGTGCCATCAGCCTAGCAGCAGATACGCAGTATTTT.

Worth noting for this clone: At one boundary the junction diverges from the germline segment, which might be a read error. V gene TRBV7-9 combines with J gene TRBJ1-2; D is ambiguous. The CDR3 is 13 residues long. Looked up from germline, CDR1 is SEHNR and CDR2 is FQNEAQ (reference sequence). CDR3: CASSLEEFYGYTF. The CDR3 DNA sequence: TGTGCCAGCAGCTTAGAGGAGTTCTATGGGTACACCTTC. Combining the CDR3 with reference TRBV7-9 and TRBJ1-2 gives the whole variable domain DTGVSQNPRHKITKRGQNVTFRCDPISEHNRLYWYRQTLGQGPEFLTYFQNEAQLEKSRLLSDRFSAERPKGSFSTLEIQRTEQGDSAMYLCASSLEEFYGYTFGSGTRLTVV.

The genes are TRBV28 and TRBJ1-3; 9 bases are shared with TRBD1. V dropped 3 bases and J dropped 0; count of bases not matched to a gene: 9. Germline-derived CDR1 and CDR2 are MDHEN and SYDVKM. This CDR3 is 18 amino acids long. The CDR3 DNA reads as TGTGCCAGCAGTTTGGGGACAGGGTGGTGGCTCTCTGGAAACACCATATATTTT. Protein: CASSLGTGWWLSGNTIYF. Combining the CDR3 with reference TRBV28 and TRBJ1-3 gives the whole variable domain DVKVTQSSRYLVKRTGEKVFLECVQDMDHENMFWYRQDPGLGLRLIYFSYDVKMKEKGDIPEGYSVSREKKERFSLILESASTNQTSMYLCASSLGTGWWLSGNTIYFGEGSWLTVV.

This clone came up once. The chain has TRBV19 and TRBJ1-5; 7 nucleotides align to TRBD1. The CDR3 sequence is 14 residues long. The V gene's germline CDR1 is LNHDA and CDR2 SQIVND (reference sequence). J gave up 1 base and V 6 bases, and 3 bases lay outside the gene matches. The CDR3 DNA sequence: TGTGCCAGTAGCGACAGGGTAAGCAATCAGCCCCAGCATTTT. The encoded protein is CASSDRVSNQPQHF.

The rearrangement links TRBV6-5 to TRBJ2-3; TRBD1 is a possible D gene (5 bases). The V gene's germline CDR1 is MNHEY and CDR2 SVGAGI. Trimming removed 9 bases from V and 3 bases from J, with 19 bases in between. The CDR3 covers 15 residues. CDR3 sequence reads: CASAPGLRQTDTQYF. CDR3 coding DNA: TGTGCCAGTGCTCCAGGGTTACGGCAAACAGATACGCAGTATTTT.

Note on this clone: This sample also contains other DNA sequences that code for the same CDR3. The chain employs TRBV7-9 and TRBJ1-2; D unresolved. Germline values: CDR1 SEHNR, CDR2 FQNEAQ (reference sequence). The CDR3 loop spans 13 amino acids. Trimming stripped 0 bases from V and 4 bases from J, with 6 bases between. The CDR3 spells CASSLATGYGYTF. The CDR3 coding sequence is TGTGCCAGCAGCTTAGCAACGGGCTATGGCTACACCTTC.

V usage is TRBV6-6 and J usage is TRBJ2-1; D perhaps matches TRBD2 (5 bases). Germline CDR1 MNHNY, CDR2 SVGAGI (reference sequence). Trimming shortened V by 10 bases and J by 0 bases, and 13 bases separated the two germline ends. The CDR3 is 14 amino acids. The CDR3 protein is CATFLAPSYNEQFF. CDR3 nucleotide sequence: TGTGCCACCTTTCTAGCCCCCTCCTACAATGAGCAGTTCTTC.

The genes are TRBV7-8 and TRBJ2-1; D is perhaps TRBD1 (5 bases). The V and J ends lost 2 bases and 9 bases respectively, with 14 bases between them. Germline values: CDR1 SGHVS, CDR2 FQNEAQ. CDR3 length: 14 residues. The CDR3 coding sequence is TGTGCCAGCAGCTTACAGGGTTCCCTTATTGAGCAGTTCTTC. Protein sequence: CASSLQGSLIEQFF.

The chain is built from TRBV7-3 and TRBJ2-6, with D possibly matching TRBD1 (5 bases). V was shortened by 5 bases and J by 3 bases, with 8 bases between the two germline ends. The CDR3 totals 14 residues. Per the germline V gene, CDR1 is SGHTA and CDR2 is FQGTGA. This CDR3 is CASSVGVGANVLTF. The CDR3 coding sequence is TGTGCCAGCAGCGTAGGGGTTGGGGCCAACGTCCTGACTTTC.

This chain links TRBV28 with TRBJ1-1; D uncertain. CDR3 length equals 11 residues. The germline V gene encodes CDR1 MDHEN and CDR2 SYDVKM. V lost 6 bases, J lost 11 bases, and 13 bases lay in between. This chain's CDR3 is CASSYAGPAFF. The CDR3 DNA reads TGTGCCAGCAGCTACGCAGGCCCGGCTTTCTTT.

The gene calls are TRBV5-5 and TRBJ2-7, with unresolved D. V lost 1 base to trimming and J lost 5 bases, with 13 bases between them. Germline assignment: CDR1 SGHKS and CDR2 YYEKEE (reference sequence). CDR3 size: 14 residues. The CDR3 spells CASSLTARTHEQYF. CDR3 DNA: TGTGCCAGCAGCTTGACAGCTCGTACCCACGAGCAGTACTTC.

Concerning this clone itself: Other DNA sequences in the sample encode the same CDR3. The chain uses TRBV25-1 and TRBJ2-7; D is undetermined. V was pared by 1 base and J by 4 bases, with 8 bases between. Germline-derived CDR1 and CDR2 are MGHDK and SYGVNS. The CDR3 loop spans 13 amino acids. This chain's CDR3 is CASSESGGYEQYF. CDR3 sequence (DNA): TGTGCCAGCAGTGAATCGGGTGGGTACGAGCAGTACTTC.

The CDR3, as DNA: TGTGCCAGCAGCTTAGAGGGCAGCTCTAACTATGGCTACACCTTC. Amino acid sequence: CASSLEGSSNYGYTF. This rearrangement joins TRBV7-6 to TRBJ1-2; no firm D call. The CDR3 totals 15 residues. Germline loops: CDR1 SGHVS, CDR2 FNYEAQ. V lost 1 base and J lost 0, with 9 bases in between.

Concerning this clone itself: The same CDR3 is also encoded by other DNA sequences in this sample. V gene TRBV27 combines with J gene TRBJ2-1; the match to TRBD1 covers 9 bases. Unmatched junction bases numbered 3, after V lost 0 bases and J lost 3 bases. Per the germline V gene, CDR1 is MNHEY and CDR2 is SMNVEV (reference sequence). The CDR3 sequence is 16 residues long. CDR3 DNA sequence: TGTGCCAGCAGTTTATCCGGGACAGGGCTCTACAATGAGCAGTTCTTC. Translation: CASSLSGTGLYNEQFF.

Comment on this clone: At the DNA level, this CDR3 is encoded by other sequences in the same sample as well. The chain links TRBV10-3 to TRBJ1-1, with D uncertain. V shed 0 bases and J shed 5 bases, with 1 base lying between them. The germline V gene has CDR1 ENHRY and CDR2 SYGVKD. This CDR3 comprises 11 residues. DNA of the CDR3: TGTGCCATCAGTGAGTCGACTGAAGCTTTCTTT. Translation gives CAISESTEAFF.

This sequence joins TRBV27 and TRBJ2-7; 8 bases match TRBD2. Germline assignment: CDR1 MNHEY and CDR2 SMNVEV (reference sequence). V lost 2 bases to trimming and J lost 3 bases; unmatched junction nucleotides: 6. The CDR3 sequence is 15 residues long. CDR3 nucleotide sequence: TGTGCCAGCAGTTTAGCGGGACTAGTGGGCTACGAGCAGTACTTC. This sequence encodes CASSLAGLVGYEQYF.

The chain joins TRBV27 to TRBJ2-7, with TRBD1 matching over 9 bases. Germline-derived CDR1 and CDR2 are MNHEY and SMNVEV (reference sequence). Germline trimming cut 8 bases from V and 0 bases from J; bases unmatched to any gene: 8. The CDR3 extends over 15 amino acids. The CDR3 bases are TGTGCCAGCGCACCCGAACAGGGGGCCTCCTACGAGCAGTACTTC. This encodes CASAPEQGASYEQYF.